This T cell receptor (beta chain) was obtained from a study of identical twins. Study conclusions and caveats: Within twin pairs, the out-of-frame alpha sequences they shared showed excess low generation probability. Out-of-frame beta sequences exhibited a weaker degree of excess twin sharing.

Among all donors, each was a healthy Caucasian. V was clipped by 5 bases and J by 5 bases, with 18 bases between them. The CDR3 sequence is 14 residues long. From germline, CDR1 is DFQATT and CDR2 SNEGSKA (reference sequence). Only a few counts were recorded for this clonotype. Antigen unknown. Each CDR3 protein gets one entry after TCRdb re-called the 5' RACE reads with MiXCR. The sample consists of about 1.7 million distinct CDR3 sequences, about 30% of them appearing once. What was sequenced was cord blood. V gene TRBV20-1 combines with J gene TRBJ1-2; D unclear. The source is a newborn girl in good health. The CDR3 loop is CSAELRWQLYGYTF. CDR3 coding DNA: TGCAGTGCTGAACTGAGGTGGCAGCTTTATGGCTACACCTTC.